The sequence of this T cell receptor beta chain was determined in a study of tumor-infiltrating lymphocytes in localized non-small cell lung cancer. On this clone itself: Its antigen remains unknown.

V was shortened by 1 base and J by 7 bases, with 13 bases between the two germline ends. The V gene's germline CDR1 is MNHEY and CDR2 SVGAGI. The CDR3 contains 14 residues. Measured with immunoSEQ multiplex PCR; TCRdb has only the in-frame clones, and not every one. The profile shows approximately 10,000 clones, around 84% of them singletons. Study outcomes and limitations: Tumor T-cell fraction was not associated with recurrence-free survival.

V usage is TRBV6-5 and J usage is TRBJ2-5; no firm D call. The sequence derives from a human donor with non-small cell lung cancer. Sequenced sample: lung tumor tissue. DNA for the CDR3: TGTGCCAGCAGTTACTTTGGCCCCCAGACGACCCAGTACTTC. It codes for CASSYFGPQTTQYF.